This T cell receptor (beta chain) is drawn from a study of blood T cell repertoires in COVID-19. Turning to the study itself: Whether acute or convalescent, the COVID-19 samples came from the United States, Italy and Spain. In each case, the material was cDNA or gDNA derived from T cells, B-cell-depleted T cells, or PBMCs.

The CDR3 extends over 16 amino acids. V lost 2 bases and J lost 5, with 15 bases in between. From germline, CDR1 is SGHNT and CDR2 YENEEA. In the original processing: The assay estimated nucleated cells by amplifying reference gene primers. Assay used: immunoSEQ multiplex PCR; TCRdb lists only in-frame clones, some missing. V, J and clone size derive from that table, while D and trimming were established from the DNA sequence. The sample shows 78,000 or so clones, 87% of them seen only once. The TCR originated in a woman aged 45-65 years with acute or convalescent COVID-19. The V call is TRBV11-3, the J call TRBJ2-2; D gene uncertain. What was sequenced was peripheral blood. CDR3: CASSLRQAGGTGELFF. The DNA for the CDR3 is TGTGCCAGCAGCTTACGGCAGGCCGGTGGGACCGGGGAGCTGTTTTTT. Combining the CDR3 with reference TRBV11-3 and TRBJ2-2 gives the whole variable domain EAGVVQSPRYKIIEKKQPVAFWCNPISGHNTLYWYLQNLGQGPELLIRYENEEAVDDSQLPKDRFSAERLKGVDSTLKIQPAELGDSAVYLCASSLRQAGGTGELFFGEGSRLTVL.